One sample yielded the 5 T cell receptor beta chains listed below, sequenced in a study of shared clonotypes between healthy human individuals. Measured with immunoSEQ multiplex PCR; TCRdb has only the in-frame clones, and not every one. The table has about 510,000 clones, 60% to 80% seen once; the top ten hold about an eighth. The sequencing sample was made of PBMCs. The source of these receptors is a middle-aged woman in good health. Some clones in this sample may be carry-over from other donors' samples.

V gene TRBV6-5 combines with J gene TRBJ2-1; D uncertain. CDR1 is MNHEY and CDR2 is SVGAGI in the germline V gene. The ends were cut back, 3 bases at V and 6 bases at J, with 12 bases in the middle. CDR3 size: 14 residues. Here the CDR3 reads CASSYAGDGNEQFF. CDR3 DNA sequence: TGTGCCAGCAGTTATGCAGGAGACGGCAATGAGCAGTTCTTC.

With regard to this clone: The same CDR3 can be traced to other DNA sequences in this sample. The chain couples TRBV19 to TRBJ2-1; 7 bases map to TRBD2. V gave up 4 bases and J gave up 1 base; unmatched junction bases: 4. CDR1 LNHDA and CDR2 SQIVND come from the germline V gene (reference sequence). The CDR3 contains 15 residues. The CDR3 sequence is CASSRREGSYNEQFF. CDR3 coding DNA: TGTGCCAGTAGTAGGAGGGAGGGATCCTACAATGAGCAGTTCTTC.

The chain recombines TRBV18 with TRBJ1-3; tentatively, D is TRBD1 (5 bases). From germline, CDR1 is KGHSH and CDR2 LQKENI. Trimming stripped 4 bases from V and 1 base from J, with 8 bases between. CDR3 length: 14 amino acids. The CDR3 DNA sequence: TGTGCCAGCTCACTTCAGGGTTCTGGAAACACCATATATTTT. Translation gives CASSLQGSGNTIYF.

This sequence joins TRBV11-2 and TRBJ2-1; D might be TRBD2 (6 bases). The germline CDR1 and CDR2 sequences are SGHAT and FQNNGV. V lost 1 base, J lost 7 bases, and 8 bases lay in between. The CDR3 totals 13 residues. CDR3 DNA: TGTGCCAGCAGCTTAGGACTAGGGAATGAGCAGTTCTTC. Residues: CASSLGLGNEQFF.

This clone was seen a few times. CDR3 DNA sequence: TGTGCCAGCAGCGTTTCCAGGGGGCTCTACGAGCAGTACTTC. Residues: CASSVSRGLYEQYF. The chain joins TRBV11-1 to TRBJ2-7, with 8 nucleotides matching TRBD1. Trimming took 5 bases from V and 3 from J; bases not matched to a gene: 6. CDR1 and CDR2 from the germline V gene are SGHAT and FQDESV (reference sequence). The CDR3 is made up of 14 amino acids.